The 7 T cell receptor beta chains in this list originate from one sample, sequenced in a study of human CD8 memory T cell subsets. TPEX denoted exhausted-like, CCR7+ PD-1+ TIGIT+ early memory CD8+ T cells. Construction of TCR beta libraries was accomplished by means of UMI-labeled 5' RACE. TCRdb reprocessed the 5' RACE reads and keeps a single row for each CDR3 protein, giving no DNA. The table lists under 6,000 distinct CDR3 sequences. The sequenced material came from CD8+ T cells from PBMCs. These receptors were taken from a human donor in good health.

This sequence joins TRBV5-1 and TRBJ2-7; TCRdb lists TRBD1, though no DNA is available to test this call. The germline V gene has CDR1 SGHRS and CDR2 YFSETQ. The CDR3 is 13 amino acids. This CDR3 is CASTTGLSYEQYF.

The rearrangement uses TRBV2 and TRBJ1-2. The CDR3 runs 13 residues. Per germline, CDR1 SNHLY and CDR2 FYNNEI. The CDR3 spells CASRGLENYGYTF.

The genes are TRBV5-6 and TRBJ1-1. Germline values: CDR1 SGHDT, CDR2 YYEEEE. The CDR3 has 15 amino acids. This CDR3 is CASSLASLVDTEAFF.

The rearrangement joins TRBV14 to TRBJ1-3. Germline CDR1 reads SGHDN; CDR2 reads FVKESK. The CDR3 covers 14 residues. The CDR3 loop reads CASSQDVAGNTIYF.

The V call is TRBV10-3, the J call TRBJ1-1; TCRdb picks TRBD1, but there is no DNA to check that call. The germline V gene encodes CDR1 ENHRY and CDR2 SYGVKD. The CDR3 runs 18 residues. CDR3 amino acids: CAISESIWSTGINTEAFF.

The gene calls are TRBV7-8 and TRBJ2-5. The CDR3 contains 13 residues. Germline CDR1 reads SGHVS; CDR2 reads FQNEAQ. CDR3 residues: CASNRDFQETQYF.

The gene calls are TRBV20-1 and TRBJ1-3. The V gene's germline CDR1 is DFQATT and CDR2 SNEGSKA (reference sequence). This CDR3 comprises 17 residues. CDR3 protein: CSARDRDTRFSGNTIYF.